Listed below are T cell receptor beta chains from one sample, sequenced in a study of T cells in Graves' hyperthyroidism and ophthalmopathy. MiXCR, run by TCRdb on the multiplex PCR reads, gives a single entry per CDR3 protein. The table lists around 400,000 distinct CDR3 sequences, less than 15% of them singletons. The sample consisted of blood. These receptors were taken from a woman aged 18 to 35 with Graves' hyperthyroidism. The CDR3 runs from the conserved cysteine through the conserved F or W. The D gene is left open where the match is weak. Clone size appears in some rows only: once, few, many, or a class for an expanded clone.

>.|.|TRBJ1-2|TRBV28
TGTGCCAGCGGAAGGACCCCCTCTCAGCCCCAATCAGCGAATGGCTACACCTTC
CASGRTPSQPQSANGYTF
>.|many|TRBJ2-5|TRBV20-1
TGCAGTGCTACGTACAGGGCCCAAGAGACCCAGTACTTC
CSATYRAQETQYF
>TRBD1|many|TRBJ1-5|TRBV6-2/TRBV6-3
TGTGCCAGCAGCGAGGACAGGGCCAATCAGCCCCAGCATTTT
CASSEDRANQPQHF
>.|few|TRBJ2-7|TRBV5-1
TGCGCCAGCAGCTTGCAGACAGGTTTTACCTACGAGCAGTACTTT
CASSLQTGFTYEQYF
>TRBD2|few|TRBJ2-1|TRBV3-1
TGTGCCAGCAGCCAAGCCAGGACTAGCGGTTCCTGGAATGAGCAGTTCTTC
CASSQARTSGSWNEQFF
>.|many|TRBJ1-5|TRBV19
TGTGCCAGTAGGGGGACGACAGATGTTAATCAGCCCCAGCATTTT
CASRGTTDVNQPQHF
>.|many|TRBJ1-5|TRBV28
TGTGCCAGCAGCCCCGGGGCCGGCAATCAGCCCCAGCATTTT
CASSPGAGNQPQHF
>.|.|TRBJ2-7|TRBV4-1
TGTGCCAGCAGCCTTAAGACCTCCGAGCAGTACTTC
CASSLKTSEQYF
>.|.|TRBJ1-2|TRBV20-1
TGCAGTGCTAGAGGACCTAACTATGGCTACACCTTC
CSARGPNYGYTF
>TRBD1|many|TRBJ2-5|TRBV6-1
TGTGCCAGCAGTAAAGGACAGGGGCTCTCGACCCAGTACTTC
CASSKGQGLSTQYF
>.|many|TRBJ2-1|TRBV29-1
TGCAGCGTTACCCTTAACAATGAGCAGTTCTTC
CSVTLNNEQFF
>TRBD2|many|TRBJ2-7|TRBV10-3
TGTGCCATCAGTGGGGGACTAGCGGGAGGTTATGAGCAGTACTTC
CAISGGLAGGYEQYF
>TRBD2|many|TRBJ2-3|TRBV9
TGTGCCAGCAGCGTAGAAGCGGGGTACACAGATACGCAGTATTTT
CASSVEAGYTDTQYF
>TRBD1|many|TRBJ2-2|TRBV24-1
TGTGCCACCCGGGACAGAACTACGAACACCGGGGAGCTGTTTTTT
CATRDRTTNTGELFF
>TRBD1|many|TRBJ1-2|TRBV20-1
TGCAGTGCTAGAACCGGGACAGGCCGGAGCTACACCTTC
CSARTGTGRSYTF
>.|many|TRBJ2-1|TRBV7-3
TGTGCCAGCAGCTTAGCCGACTCCTCGGGATACAATGAGCAGTTCTTC
CASSLADSSGYNEQFF
>TRBD1|many|TRBJ1-1|TRBV11-3
TGTGCCAGCAGCCCAGGGGGCGCGGGTGACACTGAAGCTTTCTTT
CASSPGGAGDTEAFF
>.|many|TRBJ1-3|TRBV28
TGTGCCAGCAGCACCGGCGGCTCTGGAAACACCATATATTTT
CASSTGGSGNTIYF
>.|.|TRBJ1-5|TRBV5-6
TGTGCCAGCAGCTATCTTAATGATCAGCCCCAGCATTTT
CASSYLNDQPQHF
>.|once|TRBJ1-2|TRBV12-3/TRBV12-4
TGTGCCAGCAGTTTACCAACCACACAGAGTTTCTATGGCTACACCTTC
CASSLPTTQSFYGYTF
>TRBD1|.|TRBJ2-5|TRBV6-1
TGTGCCAGCAGTCCCGGGACAGGGGGCTGGGAGACCCAGTACTTC
CASSPGTGGWETQYF
>.|.|TRBJ2-2|TRBV12-3/TRBV12-4
TGTGCCAGCAGTTTATCTGTCGGGGGAGTGACCGGGGAGCTGTTTTTT
CASSLSVGGVTGELFF
>TRBD1|.|TRBJ1-1|TRBV28
TGTGCCAGCAGGGACAGGTACACTGAAGCTTTCTTT
CASRDRYTEAFF
>TRBD1|many|TRBJ2-4|TRBV28
TGTGCCAGCAGTTACCCCGGGACAGGGGTAGGGAACATTCAGTACTTC
CASSYPGTGVGNIQYF
>.|many|TRBJ2-1|TRBV29-1
TGCAGCGTTGAAGTCTGGCGGGAGCAGTTCTTC
CSVEVWREQFF
>.|many|TRBJ1-1|TRBV10-3
TGTGCCATCAGTCACACAGGGTACACTGAAGCTTTCTTT
CAISHTGYTEAFF
>.|many|TRBJ2-4|TRBV11-3
TGTGCCAGCAGCGAACAGACTAGTGGCATTCAGTACTTC
CASSEQTSGIQYF
>.|many|TRBJ2-5|TRBV24-1
TGTGCCACCTCTATGGACACTGTAAACCAAGAGACCCAGTACTTC
CATSMDTVNQETQYF
>TRBD1|many|TRBJ2-1|TRBV7-2
TGTGCCAGCAGCGTTGCAGGGGGAAGCTCCTACAATGAGCAGTTCTTC
CASSVAGGSSYNEQFF
>.|many|TRBJ2-2|TRBV29-1
TGCAGCGTTGAAATTTGGGGGGCGAACACCGGGGAGCTGTTTTTT
CSVEIWGANTGELFF
>.|many|TRBJ2-1|TRBV7-9
TGTGCCAGCAGCCGCCTAGGACCGGGAGACAATGAGCAGTTCTTC
CASSRLGPGDNEQFF
>TRBD2|many|TRBJ2-6|TRBV12-3/TRBV12-4
TGTGCCAGCACCCCGGGGGGAGCTGGGGCCAACGTCCTGACTTTC
CASTPGGAGANVLTF
>TRBD1|many|TRBJ1-1|TRBV14
TGTGCCAGCAGCCGCCTAGTCGGGACAGTACACATGAACACTGAAGCTTTCTTT
CASSRLVGTVHMNTEAFF
>.|many|TRBJ2-7|TRBV6-2/TRBV6-3
TGTGCCAGCAGTTACGGGGGGATCAAATCCTACGAGCAGTACTTC
CASSYGGIKSYEQYF
>TRBD1|few|TRBJ2-1|TRBV5-5
TGTGCCAGCAGACCCGCACAGGGGATACCCAATGAGCAGTTCTTC
CASRPAQGIPNEQFF
>.|many|TRBJ2-5|TRBV9
TGTGCCAGCAGCGTAGTTGCCTCAAGGCAAGAGACCCAGTACTTC
CASSVVASRQETQYF
>.|.|TRBJ2-7|TRBV29-1
TGCAGCGGGGCTAACAGTTCCCCCTACGAGCAGTACTTC
CSGANSSPYEQYF
>TRBD2|.|TRBJ2-3|TRBV27
TGTGCCAGCAGTTCTACGGGACTAGCGGGAACAGATACGCAGTATTTT
CASSSTGLAGTDTQYF
>.|few|TRBJ2-7|TRBV28
TGTGCCGGCAGTTTTCGTCTTCCAGGTTACGAGCAGTACTTC
CAGSFRLPGYEQYF
>TRBD1|.|TRBJ2-6|TRBV12-3/TRBV12-4
TGTGCCAGCGGCGACGAGACAGGGGTAAATGGTGGGGCCAACGTCCTGACTTTC
CASGDETGVNGGANVLTF
>TRBD2|many|TRBJ2-1|TRBV11-2
TGTGCCAGCAGCTTAGCCCCCGGGACTAGCTACAATGAGCAGTTCTTC
CASSLAPGTSYNEQFF
>.|.|TRBJ2-5|TRBV6-1
TGTGCCAGCAGACGAACAGCTGGAGAGACCCAGTACTTC
CASRRTAGETQYF
>TRBD2|few|TRBJ2-7|TRBV20-1
TGCAGTGCTAGGCCGACTAGCGGCTACTCCTACGAGCAGTACTTC
CSARPTSGYSYEQYF
>.|many|TRBJ2-5|TRBV28
TGTGCCAGCCGGGGGGCGGCTCAGGAGACCCAGTACTTC
CASRGAAQETQYF
>TRBD2|few|TRBJ2-2|TRBV7-9
TGTGCCAGCAGCTTTAAGCGGGAGGGCGGCACCGGGGAGCTGTTTTTT
CASSFKREGGTGELFF
>TRBD2|many|TRBJ2-2|TRBV20-1
TGCAGTGCTGCTAGCGGGAGGAACACCGGGGAGCTGTTTTTT
CSAASGRNTGELFF